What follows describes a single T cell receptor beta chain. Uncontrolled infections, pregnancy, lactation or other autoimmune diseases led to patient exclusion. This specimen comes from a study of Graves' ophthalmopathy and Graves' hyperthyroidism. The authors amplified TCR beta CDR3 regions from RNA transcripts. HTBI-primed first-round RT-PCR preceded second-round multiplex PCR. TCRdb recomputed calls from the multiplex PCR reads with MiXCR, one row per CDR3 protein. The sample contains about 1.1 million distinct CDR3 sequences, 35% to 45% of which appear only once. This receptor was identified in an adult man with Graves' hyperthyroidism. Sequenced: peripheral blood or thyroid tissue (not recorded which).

CDR3 region: CSFGQGDGYTF. CDR3 nucleotide sequence: TGCAGCTTCGGACAGGGAGATGGCTACACCTTC. The chain couples TRBV29-1 to TRBJ1-2; TRBD1 matches at 8 bases. CDR3 size: 11 residues. In germline, CDR1 is SQVTM, CDR2 ANQGSEA. V shed 8 bases and J 6 bases; nucleotides not matched to a gene: 5.